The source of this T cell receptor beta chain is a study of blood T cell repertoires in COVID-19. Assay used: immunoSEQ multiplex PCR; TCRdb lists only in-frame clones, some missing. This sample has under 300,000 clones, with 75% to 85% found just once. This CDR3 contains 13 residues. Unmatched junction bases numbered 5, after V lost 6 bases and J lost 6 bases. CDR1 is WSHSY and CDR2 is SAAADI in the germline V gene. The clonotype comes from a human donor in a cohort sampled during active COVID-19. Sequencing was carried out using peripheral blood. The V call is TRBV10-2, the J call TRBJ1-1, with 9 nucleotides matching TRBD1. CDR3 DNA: TGCGCCAGCAGGGGACAGGGCGCCTCTGAAGCTTTCTTT. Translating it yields CASRGQGASEAFF.